Each of the 21 T cell receptor beta chains below was sequenced from the same sample in a study of cytomegalovirus exposure and HLA in healthy donors. Primers: 60 Vbeta forward and 13 Jbeta reverse. This table comes from immunoSEQ multiplex PCR, and its TCRdb copy is limited to in-frame clones, with some not included. The table has approximately 120,000 clones, approximately 70% seen once. The sequenced material came from PBMCs. The source is a man between 60 and 70 years old in good health and CMV-seropositive.

This chain links TRBV2 with TRBJ2-2; the D gene is possibly TRBD2 (6 bases). Germline lookup yields CDR1 SNHLY and CDR2 FYNNEI. V lost 6 bases and J lost 6, with 14 bases in between. CDR3 length equals 14 residues. The CDR3 DNA reads TGTGCCAGCAGAAGAGCTTGGGGGGCCGGGGAGCTGTTTTTT. This sequence encodes CASRRAWGAGELFF.

The chain carries TRBV28 and TRBJ2-7, with TRBD1 identical over 10 bases. There are 15 residues in the CDR3. Per the germline V gene, CDR1 is MDHEN and CDR2 is SYDVKM. J lost 3 bases, V lost 1 base, and 3 bases had no gene match. The CDR3, as DNA: TGTGCCAGCAGTTTATCAGGACAGGGGGTCTACGAGCAGTACTTC. Its translation is CASSLSGQGVYEQYF.

The chain uses TRBV28 and TRBJ1-2; D gene uncertain. Trimming pared 3 bases from V and 1 base from J, leaving 9 bases between. Per germline, CDR1 MDHEN and CDR2 SYDVKM. There are 14 residues in the CDR3. The CDR3 region has the DNA TGTGCCAGCAGTTTGGCGGGGAATAACTATGGCTACACCTTC. Residues: CASSLAGNNYGYTF.

This clone was counted between two and nine times. V gene TRBV5-1 combines with J gene TRBJ2-1; 9 bases line up with TRBD1. The CDR3 spans 14 residues. V gave up 5 bases and J gave up 6 bases; unmatched junction bases: 6. Germline assignment: CDR1 SGHRS and CDR2 YFSETQ. The CDR3 DNA reads TGCGCCAGCAGGGGACAGGGACCCGGCAATGAGCAGTTCTTC. Protein sequence: CASRGQGPGNEQFF.

The V and J genes are TRBV9 and TRBJ1-1; D may be TRBD1 (6 bases). In germline, CDR1 is SGDLS, CDR2 YYNGEE. Trimming removed 3 bases at V and 7 bases at J, with 13 bases between. CDR3 length: 13 amino acids. The CDR3 sequence is CASSEGGASEAFF. DNA for the CDR3: TGTGCCAGCAGCGAGGGGGGGGCCAGTGAAGCTTTCTTT.

This clone was seen many times. The chain uses TRBV28 and TRBJ1-2, with no clear D. V gave up 11 bases and J gave up 4 bases, with 17 bases separating them. CDR3 length: 13 residues. Germline loops: CDR1 MDHEN, CDR2 SYDVKM. The CDR3 is CACLDRVGYGYTF. As DNA, the CDR3 is TGTGCCTGCCTGGATCGGGTCGGCTATGGCTACACCTTC.

This clone was observed a few times. The chain links TRBV19 to TRBJ1-5; 7 bases map to TRBD1. V gave up 5 bases and J gave up 5 bases; unmatched junction bases: 3. The CDR3 has 13 residues. Germline V gene sequence: CDR1 LNHDA, CDR2 SQIVND (reference sequence). CDR3 nucleotides: TGTGCCAGTAGTCGGACAGGCGATCAGCCCCAGCATTTT. Amino acids: CASSRTGDQPQHF.

This clone was recorded once. The chain is built from TRBV7-9 and TRBJ1-2; D might be TRBD1 (6 bases). The CDR3 extends over 15 amino acids. V was pared by 2 bases and J by 0 bases, with 10 bases between. From germline, CDR1 is SEHNR and CDR2 FQNEAQ (reference sequence). The CDR3 protein is CASSLFAGANYGYTF. In DNA, the CDR3 is TGTGCCAGCAGCTTATTCGCAGGGGCTAACTATGGCTACACCTTC.

This clone showed up just a few times. This sequence joins TRBV30 and TRBJ2-5; D might be TRBD1 (9 bases). CDR3 length: 16 amino acids. V lost 1 base, J lost 5 bases, and 20 bases lay in between. The germline V gene has CDR1 GTSNPN and CDR2 SVGIG (reference sequence). The CDR3 loop is CAWSGYRGPSGETQYF. CDR3 in DNA: TGTGCCTGGAGTGGATACAGGGGGCCTAGCGGGGAGACCCAGTACTTC.

The genes are TRBV6-4 and TRBJ1-6; D not certain. This CDR3 spans 12 amino acids. The V gene lost 10 bases and the J gene lost 10 bases, with 14 bases spanning the gap. Per the germline V gene, CDR1 is MRHNA and CDR2 is SNTAGT. CDR3 coding DNA: TGTGCCACCGGCGCGGGGAACTCACCCCTCCACTTT. This gives the protein CATGAGNSPLHF.

CDR3 region: CASSVLSSYNEQFF. CDR3 nucleotides: TGTGCCAGCAGCGTACTGAGCTCCTACAATGAGCAGTTCTTC. V usage is TRBV9 and J usage is TRBJ2-1, with D unresolved. The length of the CDR3 is 14 residues. Germline assignment: CDR1 SGDLS and CDR2 YYNGEE. The V gene lost 1 base and the J gene lost 0 bases, with 5 bases spanning the gap.

V and J are TRBV11-1 and TRBJ1-2, with D hard to call. The CDR3 covers 13 residues. V shed 5 bases and J shed 2 bases, with 9 bases lying between them. Germline CDR1 is SGHAT and CDR2 is FQDESV (reference sequence). DNA of the CDR3: TGTGCCAGCAGCATAGTCCAGAACTATGGCTACACCTTC. It encodes CASSIVQNYGYTF.

The V and J genes are TRBV30 and TRBJ2-7, with TRBD2 identical over 7 bases. V lost 1 base and J lost 7; bases outside the gene matches: 10. Germline loops: CDR1 GTSNPN, CDR2 SVGIG (reference sequence). This CDR3 is 14 amino acids long. The CDR3 DNA reads as TGTGCCTGGAGTGAGGGAGGGGCCGAGGAAGAGCAGTACTTC. This gives the protein CAWSEGGAEEEQYF.

This clone was seen once. The chain employs TRBV9 and TRBJ1-6, with 9 nucleotides matching TRBD1. Germline lookup yields CDR1 SGDLS and CDR2 YYNGEE. The CDR3 runs 14 residues. The ends lost 0 bases at V and 13 bases at J; junction bases unmatched: 5. In nucleotides, the CDR3 is TGTGCCAGCAGCGTAGCACAGGGGGCTTCGCCCCTCCACTTT. Its translation is CASSVAQGASPLHF. The full variable domain, its missing parts supplied by reference TRBV9 and TRBJ1-6, is DSGVTQTPKHLITATGQRVTLRCSPRSGDLSVYWYQQSLDQGLQFLIQYYNGEERAKGNILERFSAQQFPDLHSELNLSSLELGDSALYFCASSVAQGASPLHFGNGTRLTVT.

The chain carries TRBV15 and TRBJ1-1, with D hard to call. The V gene lost 6 bases and the J gene lost 4 bases, with 18 bases spanning the gap. The CDR3 has 15 amino acids. CDR1 LNHNV and CDR2 YYDKDF come from the germline V gene (reference sequence). The CDR3: CATSRAHLAGTEAFF. As DNA, the CDR3 is TGTGCCACCAGTCGAGCCCATCTTGCGGGCACTGAAGCTTTCTTT.

The chain uses TRBV30 and TRBJ1-5; D unresolved. CDR1 and CDR2 from the germline V gene are GTSNPN and SVGIG (reference sequence). CDR3 length equals 12 residues. Trimming stripped 4 bases from V and 11 bases from J, with 15 bases between. The CDR3 spells CAWMGKNRTQHF. DNA of the CDR3: TGTGCCTGGATGGGCAAAAACCGGACCCAGCATTTT.

This clone turned up a few times. The chain combines TRBV28 with TRBJ1-1, with D perhaps matching TRBD1 (6 bases). The CDR3 is 14 amino acids. Trimming stripped 0 bases from V and 3 bases from J, with 8 bases between. The germline V gene encodes CDR1 MDHEN and CDR2 SYDVKM. Written as DNA, the CDR3 is TGTGCCAGCAGTTTATGGGCAGGGGACACTGAAGCTTTCTTT. Its protein product is CASSLWAGDTEAFF.

This chain links TRBV29-1 with TRBJ2-2, with 9 bases aligning to TRBD1. The germline gives CDR1 SQVTM, CDR2 ANQGSEA. The CDR3 is 12 amino acids. Trimming removed 7 bases from V and 7 bases from J; junction bases left unmatched: 4. This chain's CDR3 is CSERTGDGELFF. DNA for the CDR3: TGCAGCGAGAGGACAGGGGACGGGGAGCTGTTTTTT.

The chain carries TRBV7-9 and TRBJ2-3, with D unclear. CDR3 length equals 15 residues. Germline CDR1 SEHNR, CDR2 FQNEAQ (reference sequence). V lost 5 bases and J 2 bases, leaving 14 bases between the germline ends. The DNA for the CDR3 is TGTGCCAGCAGCGTTTTCCAGCGCCCCACAGATACGCAGTATTTT. Its protein product is CASSVFQRPTDTQYF.

This clone was seen just once. V gene TRBV13 combines with J gene TRBJ2-1; TRBD2 agrees at 11 bases. The ends lost 4 bases at V and 9 bases at J; junction bases unmatched: 11. The CDR3 consists of 16 residues. Per germline, CDR1 PRHDT and CDR2 FYEKMQ (reference sequence). This CDR3 reads CASSSGGSGGAGEQFF. CDR3 coding DNA: TGTGCCAGCAGCTCCGGGGGTAGCGGGGGGGCGGGTGAGCAGTTCTTC.

This clone appeared a single time. The chain is built from TRBV2 and TRBJ1-3; D is uncertain. Germline CDR1 and CDR2: SNHLY and FYNNEI. The V end was cut by 0 bases, the J end by 3 bases, with 9 bases between. CDR3 size: 15 residues. The CDR3 nucleotides are TGTGCCAGCAGTGAAGCGGAGAAGTATGGAAACACCATATATTTT. This codes for CASSEAEKYGNTIYF.